These 18 T cell receptor beta chains share one sample of origin, sequenced in a study of cytomegalovirus exposure and HLA in healthy donors. Researchers ran the PCR with 60 Vbeta and 13 Jbeta primers. TCRdb's copy holds only in-frame clones and misses some; the assay was immunoSEQ multiplex PCR. Here the sample table reports 150,000 to 200,000 clones. The material sequenced was PBMCs. These TCRs come from a woman in her sixties or seventies in good health and CMV-seronegative.

This rearrangement joins TRBV7-9 to TRBJ2-2, with a weak D call TRBD2 (5 bases). The V gene lost 6 bases and the J gene lost 7 bases, with 18 bases spanning the gap. CDR3 size: 15 residues. Germline V gene lookup returns CDR1 SEHNR and CDR2 FQNEAQ (reference sequence). CDR3 protein: CASSFGPQRSGELFF. CDR3 sequence (DNA): TGTGCCAGCAGTTTCGGGCCCCAGCGGAGCGGGGAGCTGTTTTTT.

The chain carries TRBV29-1 and TRBJ2-1; D remains unclear. CDR1 SQVTM and CDR2 ANQGSEA come from the germline V gene. The CDR3 is 15 amino acids. V was clipped by 4 bases and J by 0 bases, with 13 bases between them. CDR3 DNA sequence: TGCAGCGTTGGCCTGACGGCTAGCTCCTACAATGAGCAGTTCTTC. Translated, it gives CSVGLTASSYNEQFF.

The chain links TRBV30 to TRBJ1-1; D possibly corresponds to TRBD1 (6 bases). The CDR3 has 14 residues. Trimming left V 5 bases short and J 2 bases short, with 15 bases between. The germline CDR1 and CDR2 sequences are GTSNPN and SVGIG (reference sequence). As DNA, the CDR3 is TGTGCCTGGGGACCCGGGGGGCCCAACACTGAAGCTTTCTTT. This encodes CAWGPGGPNTEAFF.

The J gene is TRBJ1-2, the V gene TRBV7-3; tentative D call: TRBD1 (5 bases). Per the germline V gene, CDR1 is SGHTA and CDR2 is FQGTGA. This CDR3 comprises 15 residues. The ends were cut back, 4 bases at V and 1 base at J, with 13 bases in the middle. The CDR3 DNA follows: TGTGCCAGCAGCTCCGGGGACTGGATTAACTATGGCTACACCTTC. This sequence encodes CASSSGDWINYGYTF.

This sequence joins TRBV20-1 and TRBJ2-7; D ambiguous. From germline, CDR1 is DFQATT and CDR2 SNEGSKA (reference sequence). The CDR3 covers 11 residues. With 4 bases removed from V and 6 bases from J, the gap between germline ends came to 10 bases. CDR3 in DNA: TGCAGTGCTACGATTGCAGGCGAGCAGTACTTC. Translating gives CSATIAGEQYF.

V is TRBV11-2 and J is TRBJ2-1, with 7 bases that match TRBD1. The CDR3 loop spans 15 amino acids. After removal of 5 bases from V and 3 bases from J, the junction contained 7 bases not matched to a gene. Germline V gene lookup returns CDR1 SGHAT and CDR2 FQNNGV. The CDR3 loop reads CASSPGGVGYNEQFF. The CDR3 nucleotides are TGTGCCAGCAGCCCAGGGGGTGTCGGCTACAATGAGCAGTTCTTC.

This rearrangement joins TRBV9 to TRBJ1-2; 7 bases fit TRBD1. Germline CDR1 SGDLS, CDR2 YYNGEE. CDR3 length equals 14 residues. The trim removed 4 bases at V and 3 bases at J, leaving 6 bases unmatched. This CDR3 is CASSSQGNDYGYTF. The CDR3 DNA sequence: TGTGCCAGCAGCTCACAGGGGAACGACTATGGCTACACCTTC. Drawing the rest from reference TRBV9 and TRBJ1-2, the complete variable domain is DSGVTQTPKHLITATGQRVTLRCSPRSGDLSVYWYQQSLDQGLQFLIQYYNGEERAKGNILERFSAQQFPDLHSELNLSSLELGDSALYFCASSSQGNDYGYTFGSGTRLTVV.

V and J are TRBV5-1 and TRBJ1-5; D uncertain. Trimming took off 4 bases at V and 6 bases at J, with 8 bases between the two ends. The CDR3 consists of 12 residues. Germline loops: CDR1 SGHRS, CDR2 YFSETQ. The CDR3 DNA is TGCGCCAGCAGCCAGGTGGTTCAGCCCCAGCATTTT. This codes for CASSQVVQPQHF.

The CDR3 DNA sequence: TGCGCCAGCAGTGAGGCTACTAGCGGGAGGCCCTACGAGCAGTACTTC. It is translated as CASSEATSGRPYEQYF. The genes are TRBV10-1 and TRBJ2-7; 12 bases line up with TRBD2. The trim removed 2 bases at V and 2 bases at J, leaving 4 bases unmatched. Germline-derived CDR1 and CDR2 are WNHNN and SYGVQD (reference sequence). The CDR3 spans 16 residues.

V usage is TRBV12-5 and J usage is TRBJ1-4; D is uncertain. Per germline, CDR1 LGHNT and CDR2 FRNRAP. The CDR3 has 12 residues. V was clipped by 4 bases and J by 5 bases, with 5 bases between them. The CDR3 coding sequence is TGTGCTAGTGGTTCCCAAAATGAAAAACTGTTTTTT. Translating it yields CASGSQNEKLFF.

CDR3 protein: CASTGATEAFF. The CDR3 bases are TGTGCCAGCACAGGGGCCACTGAAGCTTTCTTT. The chain joins TRBV2 to TRBJ1-1, with D perhaps TRBD1 (6 bases). V dropped 7 bases and J dropped 4 bases, with 7 bases sitting between them. The CDR3 sequence is 11 residues long. In germline, CDR1 is SNHLY, CDR2 FYNNEI.

The chain links TRBV19 to TRBJ2-4, with 7 nucleotides matching TRBD1. The germline V gene encodes CDR1 LNHDA and CDR2 SQIVND (reference sequence). V gave up 3 bases and J gave up 6 bases; unmatched junction bases: 11. The CDR3 runs 16 residues. The CDR3, as DNA: TGTGCCAGTAGTATTGGGAACAGGGGTTTGGGAAACATTCAGTACTTC. The encoded protein is CASSIGNRGLGNIQYF.

The chain is built from TRBV7-8 and TRBJ2-1; tentatively, D is TRBD1 (8 bases). The length of the CDR3 is 15 residues. V was shortened by 5 bases and J by 3 bases, with 14 bases between the two germline ends. Per the germline V gene, CDR1 is SGHVS and CDR2 is FQNEAQ. CDR3 protein: CASSRAGTGYNEQFF. CDR3 nucleotides: TGTGCCAGCAGCAGAGCGGGGACAGGCTACAATGAGCAGTTCTTC. Full variable domain (rest looked up from reference TRBV7-8 and TRBJ2-1): GAGVSQSPRYKVAKRGQDVALRCDPISGHVSLFWYQQALGQGPEFLTYFQNEAQLDKSGLPSDRFFAERPEGSVSTLKIQRTQQEDSAVYLCASSRAGTGYNEQFFGPGTRLTVL.

The chain employs TRBV7-2 and TRBJ2-5, with a possible D match to TRBD1 (6 bases). The germline gives CDR1 SGHTA, CDR2 FQGNSA. This CDR3 has 13 residues. With 6 bases removed from V and 2 bases from J, the gap between germline ends came to 10 bases. The CDR3 region is CASSSDRQETQYF. CDR3 nucleotides: TGTGCCAGCAGTTCGGACAGACAAGAGACCCAGTACTTC.

The chain combines TRBV27 with TRBJ1-1; TRBD1 might be the D (6 bases). V gave up 5 bases and J gave up 1 base, with 17 bases separating them. The V gene's germline CDR1 is MNHEY and CDR2 SMNVEV (reference sequence). The CDR3 spans 16 residues. DNA for the CDR3: TGTGCCAGCAGTCCTCGGGTGACAGGTCCGAACACTGAAGCTTTCTTT. Encoded protein: CASSPRVTGPNTEAFF.

This chain uses TRBV2 with TRBJ2-5, with 8 bases that match TRBD1. V trimming: 6 bases; J trimming: 7 bases; junction bases outside the gene matches: 10. This CDR3 spans 14 amino acids. Germline V gene data show CDR1 as SNHLY and CDR2 as FYNNEI. CDR3 residues: CASRDDRGWGTQYF. The CDR3 DNA reads TGTGCCAGCAGGGACGACAGGGGCTGGGGGACCCAGTACTTC.

This chain links TRBV7-2 with TRBJ1-5, with D maybe TRBD1 (5 bases). CDR1 is SGHTA and CDR2 is FQGNSA in the germline V gene. The CDR3 has 13 amino acids. The V and J ends lost 5 bases and 5 bases respectively, with 10 bases between them. The CDR3 spells CASSPRRDQPQHF. The CDR3 coding sequence is TGTGCCAGCAGCCCCCGCAGGGATCAGCCCCAGCATTTT.

CDR3 in DNA: TGTGCCAGCAGTCCCCCGGGACAGAAAGAGACCCAGTACTTC. It specifies CASSPPGQKETQYF. The V call is TRBV6-5, the J call TRBJ2-5; TRBD1 matches 7 bases. CDR3 length equals 14 residues. Trimming removed 5 bases from V and 3 bases from J; junction bases left unmatched: 6. Germline lookup yields CDR1 MNHEY and CDR2 SVGAGI.